Sequencing of this T cell receptor (beta chain) was carried out in a study of blood T cell repertoires in COVID-19. Overall study: PBMCs, B-cell-depleted T cells, or T cells were the source of the cDNA or gDNA that made up the material.

The V gene's germline CDR1 is SGHRS and CDR2 YFSETQ. V was trimmed by 5 bases and J by 0 bases, leaving 12 bases between them. The CDR3 runs 15 residues. A few counts support this clone. In the authors' workflow: From reference gene primer amplification, estimates of nucleated cell counts were derived. Generated by immunoSEQ multiplex PCR, the TCRdb table keeps only in-frame clones and is missing some. The DNA was the basis for D and trimming; V, J and clone size are from that table. The sample has fewer than 50,000 clones, 65% to 75% seen once. Followed longitudinally, the Seattle patients had been enrolled during active infection.

The V and J genes are TRBV5-1 and TRBJ2-1; a weak D match, TRBD2 (5 bases). This clonotype was sampled from a man between 65 and 85 years old with COVID-19, enrolled during active disease. The sample taken for sequencing was peripheral blood. The CDR3: CASSKAAPSYNEQFF. Written as DNA, the CDR3 is TGCGCCAGCAGTAAAGCGGCCCCCTCCTACAATGAGCAGTTCTTC.